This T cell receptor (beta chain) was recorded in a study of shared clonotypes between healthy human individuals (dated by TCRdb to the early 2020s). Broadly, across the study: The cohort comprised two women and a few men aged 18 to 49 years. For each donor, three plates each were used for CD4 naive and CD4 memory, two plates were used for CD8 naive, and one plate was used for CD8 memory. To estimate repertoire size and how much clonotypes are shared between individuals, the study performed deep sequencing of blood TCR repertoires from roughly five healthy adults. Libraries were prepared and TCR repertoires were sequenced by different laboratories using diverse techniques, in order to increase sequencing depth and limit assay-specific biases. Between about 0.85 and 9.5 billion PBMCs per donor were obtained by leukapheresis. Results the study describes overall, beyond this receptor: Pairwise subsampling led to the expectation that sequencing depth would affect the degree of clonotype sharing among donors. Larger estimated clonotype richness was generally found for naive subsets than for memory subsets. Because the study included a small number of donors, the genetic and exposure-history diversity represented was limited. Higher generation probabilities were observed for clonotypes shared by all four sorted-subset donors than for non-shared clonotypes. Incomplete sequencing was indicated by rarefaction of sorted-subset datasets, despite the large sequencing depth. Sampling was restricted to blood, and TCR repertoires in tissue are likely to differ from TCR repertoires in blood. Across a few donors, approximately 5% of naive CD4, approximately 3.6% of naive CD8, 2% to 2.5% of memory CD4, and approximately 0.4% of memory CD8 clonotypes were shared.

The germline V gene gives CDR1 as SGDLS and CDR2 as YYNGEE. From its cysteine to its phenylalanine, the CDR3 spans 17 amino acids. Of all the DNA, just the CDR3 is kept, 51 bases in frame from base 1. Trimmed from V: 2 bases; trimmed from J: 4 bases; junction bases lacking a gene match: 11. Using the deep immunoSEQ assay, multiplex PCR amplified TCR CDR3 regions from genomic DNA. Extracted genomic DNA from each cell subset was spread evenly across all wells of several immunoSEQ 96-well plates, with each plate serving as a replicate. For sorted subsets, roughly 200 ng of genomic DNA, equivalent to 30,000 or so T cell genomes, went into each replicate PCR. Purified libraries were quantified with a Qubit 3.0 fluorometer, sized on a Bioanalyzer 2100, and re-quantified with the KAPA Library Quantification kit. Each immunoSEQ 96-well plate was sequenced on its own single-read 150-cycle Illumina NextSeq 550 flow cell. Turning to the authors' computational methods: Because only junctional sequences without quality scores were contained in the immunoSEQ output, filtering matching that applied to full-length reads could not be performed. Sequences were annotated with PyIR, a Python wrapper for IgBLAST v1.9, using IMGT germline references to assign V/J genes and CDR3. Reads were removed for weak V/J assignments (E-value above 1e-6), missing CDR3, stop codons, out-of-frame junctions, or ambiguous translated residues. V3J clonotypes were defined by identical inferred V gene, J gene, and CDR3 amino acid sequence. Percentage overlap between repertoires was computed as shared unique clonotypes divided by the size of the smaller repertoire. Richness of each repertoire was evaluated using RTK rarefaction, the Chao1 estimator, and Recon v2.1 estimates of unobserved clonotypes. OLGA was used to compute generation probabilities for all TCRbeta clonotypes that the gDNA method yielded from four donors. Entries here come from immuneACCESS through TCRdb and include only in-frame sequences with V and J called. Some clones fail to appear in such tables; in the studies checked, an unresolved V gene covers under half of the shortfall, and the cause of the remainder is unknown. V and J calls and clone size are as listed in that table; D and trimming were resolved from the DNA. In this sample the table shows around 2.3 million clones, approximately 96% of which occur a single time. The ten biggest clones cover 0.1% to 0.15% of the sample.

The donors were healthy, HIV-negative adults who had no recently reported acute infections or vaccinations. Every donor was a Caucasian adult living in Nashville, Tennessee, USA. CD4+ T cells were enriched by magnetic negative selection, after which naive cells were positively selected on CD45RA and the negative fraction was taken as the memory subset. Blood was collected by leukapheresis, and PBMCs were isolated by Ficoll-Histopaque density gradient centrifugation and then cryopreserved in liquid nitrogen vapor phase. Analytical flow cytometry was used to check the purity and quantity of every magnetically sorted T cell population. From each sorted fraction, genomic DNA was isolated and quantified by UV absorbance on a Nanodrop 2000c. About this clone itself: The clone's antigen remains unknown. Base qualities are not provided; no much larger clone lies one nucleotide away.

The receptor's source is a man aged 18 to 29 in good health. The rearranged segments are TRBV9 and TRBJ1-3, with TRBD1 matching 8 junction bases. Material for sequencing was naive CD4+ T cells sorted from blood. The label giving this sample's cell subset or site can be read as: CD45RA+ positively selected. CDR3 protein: CASSVGVWTGSGNTIYF. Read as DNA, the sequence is TGTGCCAGCAGCGTCGGGGTTTGGACAGGGTCCGGAAACACCATATATTTT.